These 29 T cell receptor beta chains came from one sample sequenced in a study of OX40 agonist ivuxolimab in advanced cancers. TCRdb's table, derived via immunoSEQ multiplex PCR, lists solely in-frame clones and lacks some. The data show some 65,000 clones, 75% to 90% seen once. The sample here was CD4+ or CD8+ T cells sorted from blood, taken in a trial of the OX40 agonist ivuxolimab. Receptors originate from an adult with an advanced solid tumor such as melanoma, head and neck, liver or kidney cancer.

This clone came up once. V and J are TRBV27 and TRBJ2-7; 12 bases align to TRBD2. This CDR3 spans 16 amino acids. The trim removed 6 bases at V and 8 bases at J, leaving 14 bases unmatched. The germline gives CDR1 MNHEY, CDR2 SMNVEV (reference sequence). CDR3 coding DNA: TGTGCCAGCAGCCCCCGGACTAGCGGGGATAAACTAAAGCAGTACTTC. It yields the protein CASSPRTSGDKLKQYF.

This clone was detected a few times. The gene calls are TRBV27 and TRBJ2-3, with TRBD2 matching 11 bases. The CDR3 is 17 residues long. The V segment lost 2 bases and the J segment 6 bases; nucleotides outside the gene matches: 10. Germline CDR1 reads MNHEY; CDR2 reads SMNVEV (reference sequence). The DNA for the CDR3 is TGTGCCAGCAGTTTAAGGATGGCTAGCGGGAGGCCCGATACGCAGTATTTT. Protein: CASSLRMASGRPDTQYF.

The chain links TRBV7-3 to TRBJ2-3; 9 positions match TRBD1. V was clipped by 0 bases and J by 6 bases; unmatched bases: 4. The CDR3 extends over 15 amino acids. Germline V gene lookup returns CDR1 SGHTA and CDR2 FQGTGA. CDR3 loop: CASSLTGTGMDTQYF. The CDR3 nucleotides read TGTGCCAGCAGCTTAACTGGGACAGGGATGGATACGCAGTATTTT.

The V and J genes are TRBV29-1 and TRBJ2-6; tentatively, D is TRBD1 (6 bases). The V gene's germline CDR1 is SQVTM and CDR2 ANQGSEA. CDR3 length: 17 amino acids. V shed 0 bases and J shed 0 bases, with 12 bases lying between them. The CDR3 sequence is CSVEEGTFSSGANVLTF. CDR3 sequence (DNA): TGCAGCGTTGAAGAAGGGACATTTAGCTCTGGGGCCAACGTCCTGACTTTC. Full variable domain (remainder filled in from reference TRBV29-1 and TRBJ2-6): SAVISQKPSRDICQRGTSLTIQCQVDSQVTMMFWYRQQPGQSLTLIATANQGSEATYESGFVIDKFPISRPNLTFSTLTVSNMSPEDSSIYLCSVEEGTFSSGANVLTFGAGSRLTVL.

V is TRBV7-2 and J is TRBJ2-1, with 9 positions matching TRBD2. V lost 3 bases, J lost 6 bases, and 9 bases stayed unmatched. The germline V gene has CDR1 SGHTA and CDR2 FQGNSA. CDR3 length: 16 residues. The CDR3 DNA follows: TGTGCCAGCAGCTTTATCCCTGCGGGGGGGCTCAATGAGCAGTTCTTC. Protein: CASSFIPAGGLNEQFF.

The chain couples TRBV11-1 to TRBJ1-1; TRBD1 might be the D (6 bases). V lost 5 bases, J lost 9 bases, and 19 bases lay in between. The CDR3 sequence is 14 residues long. Germline V gene sequence: CDR1 SGHAT, CDR2 FQDESV (reference sequence). CDR3 protein: CASSPSRDTLQAFF. The CDR3 nucleotides read TGTGCCAGCAGCCCGTCCCGGGACACCCTGCAAGCTTTCTTT.

The chain has TRBV28 and TRBJ1-4, with D hard to call. Per germline, CDR1 MDHEN and CDR2 SYDVKM. CDR3 length equals 11 residues. V was cut by 5 bases and J by 8 bases, with 6 bases left in between. The CDR3 sequence is CASSLSEKLFF. The CDR3 bases are TGTGCCAGCAGTCTAAGCGAAAAACTGTTTTTT.

J is TRBJ2-3 and V is TRBV9; 11 bases map to TRBD2. The CDR3 consists of 16 residues. Trimming took 1 base from V and 3 from J; bases not matched to a gene: 4. Germline values: CDR1 SGDLS, CDR2 YYNGEE. CDR3 residues: CASSVSTSGRTDTQYF. In nucleotides, the CDR3 is TGTGCCAGCAGCGTATCAACTAGCGGGAGAACAGATACGCAGTATTTT.

The chain couples TRBV18 to TRBJ2-5; TRBD2 matches at 8 bases. CDR1 and CDR2 from the germline V gene are KGHSH and LQKENI. The V gene end was trimmed by 1 base and the J gene end by 5 bases; junction bases not matched to a gene: 9. This CDR3 contains 16 residues. CDR3 bases: TGTGCCAGCTCACCACAGTCGCGGGGGGCCGGTGAGACCCAGTACTTC. This sequence encodes CASSPQSRGAGETQYF.

The chain combines TRBV5-1 with TRBJ2-4; D possibly uses TRBD1 or TRBD2 (7 bases each). The CDR3 loop spans 15 amino acids. CDR1 and CDR2 (germline): SGHRS, YFSETQ. V dropped 1 base and J dropped 6 bases, with 14 bases sitting between them. The CDR3 DNA follows: TGCGCCAGCAGCTTGTCGTCCAGGGGGGGAAACATTCAGTACTTC. Translation: CASSLSSRGGNIQYF.

This chain joins TRBV18 and TRBJ1-2; the D is unclear. V lost 3 bases, J lost 4 bases, and 9 bases lay in between. This CDR3 contains 13 residues. The germline CDR1 and CDR2 sequences are KGHSH and LQKENI. The DNA for the CDR3 is TGTGCCAGCTCACCTACAGTCGGCTATGGCTACACCTTC. Amino acids: CASSPTVGYGYTF.

The V and J genes are TRBV5-5 and TRBJ2-1; 10 positions match TRBD1. This CDR3 is built from 14 residues. The ends lost 3 bases at V and 7 bases at J; junction bases unmatched: 4. Germline-derived CDR1 and CDR2 are SGHKS and YYEKEE (reference sequence). Here the CDR3 DNA reads TGTGCCAGCAGCTACCGGGACAGGGGTAATGAGCAGTTCTTC. Its protein is CASSYRDRGNEQFF.

The chain couples TRBV5-1 to TRBJ1-4; 10 nucleotides line up with TRBD1. The V gene's germline CDR1 is SGHRS and CDR2 YFSETQ. V lost 4 bases and J lost 8; bases outside the gene matches: 8. The CDR3 extends over 15 amino acids. For the CDR3, the DNA is TGCGCCAGCAGCCTTGGATCGACAGGGGGCGAAAAACTGTTTTTT. Translation: CASSLGSTGGEKLFF. Full variable domain (missing parts from reference TRBV5-1 and TRBJ1-4): KAGVTQTPRYLIKTRGQQVTLSCSPISGHRSVSWYQQTPGQGLQFLFEYFSETQRNKGNFPGRFSGRQFSNSRSEMNVSTLELGDSALYLCASSLGSTGGEKLFFGSGTQLSVL.

The chain couples TRBV18 to TRBJ1-3; the match to TRBD1 covers 7 bases. The CDR3 totals 16 residues. Trimming at V came to 0 bases and at J to 3 bases, leaving 5 bases not matched to a gene. Looked up from germline, CDR1 is KGHSH and CDR2 is LQKENI. This CDR3 reads CASSPPEGAYGNTIYF. In DNA, the CDR3 is TGTGCCAGCTCACCACCCGAGGGGGCTTATGGAAACACCATATATTTT.

This clone counts as medium-sized. The rearrangement joins TRBV7-8 to TRBJ1-2; tentative D call: TRBD1 (6 bases). This CDR3 is built from 15 residues. Trimming pared 1 base from V and 2 bases from J, leaving 11 bases between. Germline loops: CDR1 SGHVS, CDR2 FQNEAQ. CDR3 DNA sequence: TGTGCCAGCAGCTTAGGAGTAGGGGGGAACTATGGCTACACCTTC. Translation: CASSLGVGGNYGYTF.

V gene TRBV7-2 combines with J gene TRBJ2-7, with D perhaps given as TRBD1 or TRBD2 (5 bases each). V lost 1 base, J lost 0 bases, and 10 bases lay in between. There are 15 residues in the CDR3. Per germline, CDR1 SGHTA and CDR2 FQGNSA. The CDR3 DNA reads as TGTGCCAGCAGCTTAGGGGTAGGGACCTCCTACGAGCAGTACTTC. Translation gives CASSLGVGTSYEQYF.

The chain links TRBV6-1 to TRBJ1-5; no clear D. The V gene lost 1 base and the J gene lost 0 bases, with 13 bases spanning the gap. Germline V CDR1 and CDR2: MNHNS, SASEGT. The CDR3 is 17 amino acids. In DNA form, the CDR3 reads TGTGCCAGCAGTGAAGGGAGGATAGGGTATAGCAATCAGCCCCAGCATTTT. Translating gives CASSEGRIGYSNQPQHF.

The chain recombines TRBV7-2 with TRBJ2-7; 9 bases align to TRBD2. The CDR3 extends over 17 amino acids. In germline, CDR1 is SGHTA, CDR2 FQGNSA. The J segment lost 2 bases and the V segment lost 1 base, leaving 9 bases of the junction unmatched. CDR3 residues: CASSLDYASGNPYEQYF. DNA for the CDR3: TGTGCCAGCAGCTTAGATTACGCTAGCGGGAACCCCTACGAGCAGTACTTC.

This clone was counted a single time. The chain employs TRBV18 and TRBJ1-1; D gene ambiguous. CDR3 size: 17 residues. V was clipped by 1 base and J by 3 bases, with 18 bases between them. CDR1 is KGHSH, CDR2 LQKENI, per germline. CDR3 bases: TGTGCCAGCTCACCACTCCCAGGTACCGGTTCGCACACTGAAGCTTTCTTT. Translated, it gives CASSPLPGTGSHTEAFF.

The CDR3 is CASSLKLQGSEQYF. The CDR3 bases are TGTGCCAGCAGCTTAAAGTTACAGGGTAGCGAGCAGTACTTC. The chain employs TRBV7-7 and TRBJ2-7, with D perhaps TRBD1 (6 bases). This CDR3 spans 14 amino acids. The germline V gene encodes CDR1 SSHAT and CDR2 FNYEAQ (reference sequence). Trimming left V 2 bases short and J 6 bases short, with 14 bases between.

The rearrangement uses TRBV27 and TRBJ1-1, with 7 positions matching TRBD1. The germline CDR1 and CDR2 sequences are MNHEY and SMNVEV (reference sequence). The CDR3 loop spans 13 amino acids. After removal of 0 bases from V and 6 bases from J, the junction contained 1 base not matched to a gene. The CDR3 protein is CASSLSGTAEAFF. As DNA, the CDR3 is TGTGCCAGCAGTTTATCGGGGACAGCTGAAGCTTTCTTT.

This chain connects TRBV7-9 to TRBJ1-3, with 9 bases lining up with TRBD1. Germline CDR1 reads SEHNR; CDR2 reads FQNEAQ (reference sequence). Losses at the gene ends were 7 bases for V and 4 bases for J; bases not matched to a gene: 8. The CDR3 loop spans 15 amino acids. CDR3 DNA sequence: TGTGCCAGCACCACTACAGGGGGCAAAGGAAACACCATATATTTT. This codes for CASTTTGGKGNTIYF.

This chain uses TRBV21-1 with TRBJ2-5; TRBD1, as called in the table, went unchecked against the DNA. TRBV21-1 is annotated as a pseudogene. The length of the CDR3 is 17 residues. CDR3 in DNA: TGTGCCAGCAGCAAAGCGCTTTTGAACAGGGTGCAAGAGACCCAGTACTTC. It translates to CASSKALLNRVQETQYF.

This chain joins TRBV6-1 and TRBJ2-7; 11 bases are a match to TRBD2. J lost 3 bases, V lost 6 bases, and 7 bases had no gene match. Germline V lookup: CDR1 MNHNS, CDR2 SASEGT. The CDR3 sequence is 15 residues long. DNA of the CDR3: TGTGCCAGCAGCCTAACTAGCGGGGGAAACTACGAGCAGTACTTC. Translating it yields CASSLTSGGNYEQYF.

J is TRBJ2-7 and V is TRBV6-6, with D tentatively TRBD1 or TRBD2 (6 bases each). The CDR3 extends over 13 amino acids. V lost 10 bases, J lost 0 bases, and 13 bases lay in between. Germline V lookup: CDR1 MNHNY, CDR2 SVGAGI (reference sequence). Written as DNA, the CDR3 is TGTGCCACGACAGGAGGGATCTCCTACGAGCAGTACTTC. Protein product: CATTGGISYEQYF.

This sequence joins TRBV6-5 and TRBJ1-1; TRBD1 aligns across 9 bases. The ends lost 4 bases at V and 1 base at J; junction bases unmatched: 4. CDR3 length: 15 amino acids. The germline V gene encodes CDR1 MNHEY and CDR2 SVGAGI. CDR3 DNA: TGTGCCAGCAGTTTTCCGGGACAGGGGAACACTGAAGCTTTCTTT. It translates to CASSFPGQGNTEAFF.

The CDR3 here is CASSSSEDTQYF. In DNA form, the CDR3 reads TGTGCCAGCAGCTCGAGCGAAGATACGCAGTATTTT. The chain links TRBV5-4 to TRBJ2-3; D ambiguous. V was clipped by 3 bases and J by 5 bases, with 7 bases between them. The CDR3 is 12 residues long. Per the germline V gene, CDR1 is SGHNT and CDR2 is YYREEE (reference sequence).

V gene TRBV5-4 combines with J gene TRBJ1-2; 9 bases are shared with TRBD1. J lost 4 bases, V lost 4 bases, and 8 bases had no gene match. The CDR3 totals 15 residues. Germline loops: CDR1 SGHNT, CDR2 YYREEE (reference sequence). Written as DNA, the CDR3 is TGTGCCAGCAGCCGACCGGGACAGGGCGGCTATGGCTACACCTTC. Its protein product is CASSRPGQGGYGYTF. Full variable domain (outside the CDR3, taken from reference TRBV5-4 and TRBJ1-2): ETGVTQSPTHLIKTRGQQVTLRCSSQSGHNTVSWYQQALGQGPQFIFQYYREEENGRGNFPPRFSGLQFPNYSSELNVNALELDDSALYLCASSRPGQGGYGYTFGSGTRLTVV.

The chain joins TRBV16 to TRBJ1-1, with D possibly TRBD1 on 6 matching bases. The CDR3 consists of 13 residues. Between the trimmed V and J ends, which lost 3 bases and 8 bases, there was a span of 13 bases. Germline V CDR1 and CDR2: KGHSY, FQNENV. CDR3 nucleotides: TGTGCCAGCAGCCAGGGCTGGCAGGGGGAAGCTTTCTTT. Translating gives CASSQGWQGEAFF.